This TCR beta chain was found in a study of blood T cells in healthy people across ages (dated by TCRdb to between 2014 and 2016). Study-wide context: In model experiments, roughly one uniquely barcoded TCR beta cDNA molecule per two T cells was captured by template switching. The donors were divided into four age groups: young (average 16 years), middle-aged (approximately 39), aged (approximately 62) and long-lived (roughly 82). The study analyzed two additional independent replicas of 1 million unique cDNA reads from the same blood draw for two donors, one aged 18 to 29 and one aged 80 or older. To avoid experimental bias, donors of different ages were distributed randomly across sequencing lanes. Using deep sequencing normalized with unique cDNA molecular identifiers, the study measured how TCR beta repertoire diversity changes with age. What the study reported, not specific to this receptor: The percentage of naive T cells measured by flow cytometry correlated strongly with observed TCR beta diversity. As age increased, observed TCR beta diversity per million T cells dropped in a roughly linear way, and a significant reduction was already evident by age 40. The CMV infection status of donors was not known, potentially confounding age-related changes in expanded clonotypes. Compared with the aged group, the long-lived group had more naive CD4+ T cells, fewer expanded clones and increased TCR diversity, a pattern suggesting age selection. Conclusive comparison of naive and antigen-experienced compartments was prevented by the profiling of bulk unsorted PBMCs. Estimates of total diversity from one million sequenced T cells were regarded as lower bounds and underestimates.

On this clonotype itself: Its antigen specificity is not known. No per-base quality is available; no much larger clone lies one base away.

Systemically healthy Caucasian individuals from Russia, 39 in total and aged 6 to 90 years, were included as donors. Roughly 11 milliliters of peripheral blood were drawn from each donor into EDTA-treated Vacutainer tubes. Ficoll-Paque density-gradient centrifugation was used to isolate PBMCs, with at least 7 million obtained per sample. Total RNA, at least 6 micrograms per sample, was extracted from PBMCs with Trizol reagent. For every donor, flow cytometry on a PBMC aliquot measured the percentage of naive CD45RAhigh/CD27high T cells. The protocol used for the library was 5' RACE. The sample was run on an Illumina HiSeq 2500. A second about 6 to 11 cycle PCR used a sample-barcoded 5' primer and a J-beta primer mix. A template-switch 5' adaptor carrying 12 random nucleotides introduced a unique molecular identifier onto each TCR beta cDNA molecule. At least 2.5 million CDR3-containing paired-end reads were obtained from each sample. The Mint cDNA synthesis kit, primed by a TRBC-specific oligonucleotide, was used to synthesize first-strand cDNA from all RNA. All cDNA was treated with uracil-DNA glycosylase and then went through a first 18-cycle PCR with the universal primers M1SS and BC2_uni_R. The study's own analysis went as follows. Each sample was normalized by randomly selecting 1 million high-quality reads, each carrying a distinct molecular identifier. Reads sharing molecular identifiers were discarded rather than binned into consensus sequences. MiTCR, with a Q25 quality threshold and the strictest error-elimination algorithm, was used for CDR3 identification, clonotype clustering and error correction. Lower-bound total TCR beta diversity was estimated with a nonparametric unseen species model using Euler transformation. The public reads were quality trimmed at Q25 with fastp and then assembled into clones with MiXCR by TCRdb, keeping productive beta chains. Under each unique CDR3 protein, matching rows form one entry showing the most common genes and DNA. These V and J calls rely on TCRdb rather than the paper's analysis. Recorded for this sample are 580,000 or so distinct CDR3 sequences; about 45% of them occurred a single time. The top ten constitute just under 25% of the sample.

Sequencing used blood. The TCR originated in an elderly man in good health.

The DNA sequence is TGCAGTGCTACAATTAACAGGGGGCGAGGTGAAGCTTTCTTT. It specifies CSATINRGRGEAFF. The rearranged chain carries TRBV20-1 and TRBJ1-1; the junction holds 9 bases that match TRBD1. Unmatched junction bases come to 10, with V trimmed by 4 bases and J by 7 bases. The CDR1 and CDR2 encoded by the germline V gene (reference sequence) are DFQATT and SNEGSKA. The CDR3 goes from the cysteine to the phenylalanine over 14 residues. The kept DNA is CDR3 alone, 42 bases in frame from the first base.